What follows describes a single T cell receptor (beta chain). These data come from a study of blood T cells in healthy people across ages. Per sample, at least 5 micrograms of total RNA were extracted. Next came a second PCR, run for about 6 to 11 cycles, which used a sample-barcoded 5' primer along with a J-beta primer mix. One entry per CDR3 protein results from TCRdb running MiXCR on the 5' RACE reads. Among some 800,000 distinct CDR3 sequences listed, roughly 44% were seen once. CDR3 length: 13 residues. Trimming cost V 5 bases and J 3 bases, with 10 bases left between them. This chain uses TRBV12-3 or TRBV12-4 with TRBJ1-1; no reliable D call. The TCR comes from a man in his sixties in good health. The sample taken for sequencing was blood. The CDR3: CASSPRGYTEAFF. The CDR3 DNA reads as TGTGCCAGCAGTCCCCGCGGATACACTGAAGCTTTCTTT.